This T cell receptor (beta chain) was captured by sequencing in a study of Ad26.COV2.S vaccination and SARS-CoV-2 variants. In the study overall: The donor was enrolled in the Ad26.COV2.S arm of the COV1001 trial. Recipients of Ad26.COV2.S got it intramuscularly, once or twice 56 days apart.

Specified treatment: some 19 received Ad26.COV2.S at low or high dose, single or two shots; several received placebo; per-sample allocation not given. On day 63 after the first injection, vaccine and placebo recipients gave samples. Ad26 vector vaccine expressed Wuhan-strain SARS-CoV-2 spike. Clones were sequenced by immunoSEQ multiplex PCR, and TCRdb holds only the in-frame ones, with some missing. Of about 430,000 clones in the sample, around 90% were seen once. Deletions cut 6 bases from V and 2 bases from J, with 7 bases between. Germline V CDR1 and CDR2: ENHRY, SYGVKD. The CDR3 is made up of 12 amino acids.

The chain has TRBV10-3 and TRBJ2-5; D is unresolved. This specimen was peripheral blood, taken in a trial of Ad26.COV2.S vaccine versus placebo. This clonotype was sampled from a person aged 18-65 years who received the Ad26.COV2.S COVID-19 vaccine or a placebo. The CDR3 bases are TGTGCCATCAGGGCGGAACAAGAGACCCAGTACTTC. Translated, it gives CAIRAEQETQYF.